Presented here are 5 T cell receptor beta chains from one specimen sequenced in a study of CD8 T cells in ankylosing spondylitis (dated by TCRdb to 2017 to 2019). The full study reports these points: Blood from ankylosing spondylitis patients appeared to be characterized by a TCR beta motif made up of eight highly homologous amino acid variants.

Their recognized antigens are unknown. Library method: 5' RACE. These reads were obtained on an Illumina HiSeq 2500. TCRdb passed the public sequencing reads through fastp at Q25 and MiXCR, retaining productive beta sequences. All rows with the same CDR3 protein become a single entry with the most common DNA and genes. The sample table shows a few hundred thousand distinct CDR3 sequences, and roughly 8% are seen once. The ten most abundant clones make up approximately 15% of the sample. Specimen: blood, either unsorted or a sorted T cell fraction (not recorded which). Source of these receptors: a male donor with ankylosing spondylitis.

A few counts support this clonotype. V usage is TRBV29-1 and J usage is TRBJ2-3; maybe TRBD2 (7 bases). V was shortened by 7 bases and J by 5 bases, with 16 bases between the two germline ends. The CDR3 is made up of 13 amino acids. Germline lookup yields CDR1 SQVTM and CDR2 ANQGSEA. The CDR3 spells CSGRGGDGDTQYF. The CDR3 bases are TGCAGCGGGAGGGGGGGAGATGGAGATACGCAGTATTTT.

The V and J genes are TRBV20-1 and TRBJ2-1, with D unclear. Trimming removed 1 base from V and 8 bases from J, with 9 bases in between. Germline V lookup: CDR1 DFQATT, CDR2 SNEGSKA (reference sequence). The CDR3 is 12 residues long. The CDR3 nucleotides are TGCAGTGCTAGAGGTGTAATCGATGAGCAGTTCTTC. The encoded protein is CSARGVIDEQFF.

This clonotype showed up just a few times. This chain connects TRBV12-3 or TRBV12-4 to TRBJ1-1; D gene unclear. The CDR3 covers 12 residues. V lost 6 bases and J 4 bases, leaving 9 bases between the germline ends. CDR3 bases: TGTGCCAGCAGCTTCTGGAGCACTGAAGCTTTCTTT. Translated: CASSFWSTEAFF.

This clonotype was counted only a few times. The gene calls are TRBV7-3 and TRBJ2-7, with 10 positions matching TRBD2. The CDR3 consists of 14 residues. Losses at the gene ends were 1 base for V and 6 bases for J; bases not matched to a gene: 3. Germline-derived CDR1 and CDR2 are SGHTA and FQGTGA. In DNA form, the CDR3 reads TGTGCCAGCAGCTTAATGCGGACTAGCGGCGAGCAGTACTTC. This encodes CASSLMRTSGEQYF. Supplemented by reference TRBV7-3 and TRBJ2-7, the full variable domain reads GAGVSQTPSNKVTEKGKYVELRCDPISGHTALYWYRQSLGQGPEFLIYFQGTGAADDSGLPNDRFFAVRPEGSVSTLKIQRTERGDSAVYLCASSLMRTSGEQYFGPGTRLTVT.

This clonotype was counted many times. In DNA, the CDR3 is TGCGCCAGCAGCTTTGAGCCGGGTTCTGGAGAAGCTTTCTTT. It yields the protein CASSFEPGSGEAFF. V is TRBV5-1 and J is TRBJ1-1, with D uncertain. The CDR3 loop spans 14 amino acids. Germline V lookup: CDR1 SGHRS, CDR2 YFSETQ. V lost 2 bases and J 8 bases, leaving 16 bases between the germline ends. The variable domain in full, completed from reference TRBV5-1 and TRBJ1-1, reads KAGVTQTPRYLIKTRGQQVTLSCSPISGHRSVSWYQQTPGQGLQFLFEYFSETQRNKGNFPGRFSGRQFSNSRSEMNVSTLELGDSALYLCASSFEPGSGEAFFGQGTRLTVV.